Included here is one T cell receptor (beta chain) sequence, with context. This entry comes from a study of blood T cell repertoires in COVID-19. Overall study context: Material from acute and convalescent COVID-19 was sourced from the United States, Italy and Spain.

Authors' processing steps: Amplified reference gene primers provided the basis for estimating nucleated cell counts. The method was immunoSEQ multiplex PCR; TCRdb's version includes in-frame clones alone and lacks a portion of them. D and trimming were read from the DNA, whereas the V and J calls and clone size are those reported in that table. The data contain under 250,000 clones, roughly 82% of them seen just once; the ten biggest clones take up about 4.8%. This receptor was taken from a woman between 65 and 79 years old with acute or convalescent COVID-19. The sample taken for sequencing was peripheral blood.

The CDR3 protein is CASSKETRGRAGGYTF. CDR3 in DNA: TGTGCCAGCAGCAAAGAAACCCGGGGGAGAGCGGGGGGCTACACCTTC. V gene TRBV7-2 combines with J gene TRBJ1-2; possible D gene TRBD1, 5 bases. Per germline, CDR1 SGHTA and CDR2 FQGNSA. Trimming left V 5 bases short and J 8 bases short, with 24 bases between. The CDR3 contains 16 residues.